The 16 T cell receptor beta chains listed next were all sequenced from one sample in a study of blood T cell repertoires in COVID-19. Sequenced by immunoSEQ multiplex PCR; TCRdb stores in-frame clones only, minus some. The sample comprises just over 150,000 clones, about 80% of which are singletons, and over 0.5% rests with the top ten. Input material: peripheral blood. Receptor source: a man aged 60 to 69 with acute or convalescent COVID-19.

The gene calls are TRBV6-5 and TRBJ1-6, with 7 bases matching TRBD1. Germline CDR1 is MNHEY and CDR2 is SVGAGI. The CDR3 sequence is 15 residues long. J lost 7 bases, V lost 8 bases, and 11 bases had no gene match. The CDR3 reads CASRSEGQPNSPLHF. As DNA, the CDR3 is TGTGCCAGCCGGTCTGAGGGACAGCCGAATTCACCCCTCCACTTT.

With regard to this clone: At one boundary the junction diverges from the germline segment, which might be a read error. The chain carries TRBV7-8 and TRBJ2-7; D possibly corresponds to TRBD2 (6 bases). Germline assignment: CDR1 SGHVS and CDR2 FQNEAQ. The CDR3 is made up of 12 amino acids. This CDR3 is CASSVRSGPVNF. The CDR3 nucleotides read TGTGCCAGCAGCGTCAGGAGCGGGCCGGTGAACTTC.

This chain uses TRBV19 with TRBJ2-5, with D tentatively TRBD1 (6 bases). Trimming removed 4 bases at V and 4 bases at J, with 16 bases between. Germline CDR1 reads LNHDA; CDR2 reads SQIVND (reference sequence). The CDR3 consists of 15 residues. In DNA form, the CDR3 reads TGTGCCAGTAGTAACCGGGACACCTACGGAGAGACCCAGTACTTC. It is translated as CASSNRDTYGETQYF.

The V call is TRBV9, the J call TRBJ2-2; TRBD2 agrees at 7 bases. Germline-derived CDR1 and CDR2 are SGDLS and YYNGEE. This CDR3 region has 14 residues. With 4 bases clipped from V and 7 bases from J, the junction kept 7 bases outside the gene matches. The CDR3 region has the DNA TGTGCCAGCAGCCCGCGGGGGAGGGGCGGGGAGCTGTTTTTT. Protein sequence: CASSPRGRGGELFF. The complete variable domain, with remaining parts taken from reference TRBV9 and TRBJ2-2, reads DSGVTQTPKHLITATGQRVTLRCSPRSGDLSVYWYQQSLDQGLQFLIQYYNGEERAKGNILERFSAQQFPDLHSELNLSSLELGDSALYFCASSPRGRGGELFFGEGSRLTVL.

The chain carries TRBV6-1 and TRBJ2-7, with D hard to call. This CDR3 region has 15 residues. Germline lookup yields CDR1 MNHNS and CDR2 SASEGT. Trimming cost V 0 bases and J 2 bases, with 11 bases left between them. The CDR3 spells CASSEAWRLTYEQYF. In nucleotides, the CDR3 is TGTGCCAGCAGTGAAGCGTGGCGGCTTACCTACGAGCAGTACTTC.

The chain links TRBV5-4 to TRBJ2-4, with D perhaps TRBD1 (6 bases). Trimming removed 2 bases from V and 6 bases from J, with 15 bases in between. The CDR3 contains 15 residues. Germline V lookup: CDR1 SGHNT, CDR2 YYREEE (reference sequence). CDR3 in amino acids: CASSFSTGSGNIQYF. The CDR3 nucleotides read TGTGCCAGCAGCTTTTCCACAGGGAGTGGAAACATTCAGTACTTC.

This clone was detected once. The V call is TRBV7-9, the J call TRBJ2-5; D is perhaps TRBD2 (5 bases). CDR1 is SEHNR, CDR2 FQNEAQ, per germline (reference sequence). Trimming shortened V by 5 bases and J by 0 bases, and 13 bases separated the two germline ends. The CDR3 is 15 residues long. CDR3 in DNA: TGTGCCAGCAGCGAACTCGGACTCGACCAAGAGACCCAGTACTTC. This codes for CASSELGLDQETQYF.

This clone was counted only a few times. The rearrangement uses TRBV6-2 or TRBV6-3 and TRBJ1-3; perhaps TRBD1 as D (6 bases). The V end lost 5 bases, the J end lost 0 bases, and 14 bases lay between the germline ends. In germline, CDR1 is MNHEY, CDR2 SVGEGT. The CDR3 runs to 16 residues. The CDR3 DNA reads as TGTGCCAGCAGTCCCTACGACAGGCCCTCTGGAAACACCATATATTTT. This sequence encodes CASSPYDRPSGNTIYF.

The chain joins TRBV10-2 to TRBJ2-3; D gene unclear. Germline CDR1 reads WSHSY; CDR2 reads SAAADI. The CDR3 is 14 residues long. V lost 2 bases and J 2 bases, leaving 8 bases between the germline ends. CDR3 bases: TGCGCCAGCAGTGAGGGCCGCCTCACAGATACGCAGTATTTT. Translated: CASSEGRLTDTQYF.

The chain employs TRBV5-8 and TRBJ2-7; the match to TRBD2 covers 8 bases. The junction had 12 bases not matched to a gene; V was cut back by 0 bases and J by 4 bases. In germline, CDR1 is SGHTS, CDR2 YDEGEE. The CDR3 is 17 residues long. For the CDR3, the DNA is TGTGCCAGCAGCTTGGCCAAAGTAGTCGCGGGGGGTTACGAGCAGTACTTC. Amino acid sequence: CASSLAKVVAGGYEQYF.

The genes are TRBV7-6 and TRBJ1-5; the D gene is possibly TRBD1 (5 bases). The V gene's germline CDR1 is SGHVS and CDR2 FNYEAQ. V dropped 8 bases and J dropped 5 bases, with 13 bases sitting between them. The CDR3 has 13 residues. CDR3 DNA: TGTGCCAGCGGCCCCAGGGCGGATCAGCCCCAGCATTTT. Residues: CASGPRADQPQHF.

The chain carries TRBV3-1 (or the pseudogene TRBV3-2) and TRBJ2-1; the match to TRBD2 covers 10 bases. CDR3 length equals 15 residues. Germline CDR1 is LGHDT and CDR2 is YNNKEL (reference sequence). V trimming: 4 bases; J trimming: 4 bases; junction bases outside the gene matches: 4. CDR3 bases: TGTGCCAGCAGCCTACTAGCGGGGAGATACAATGAGCAGTTCTTC. It is translated as CASSLLAGRYNEQFF.

The V call is TRBV2, the J call TRBJ1-3; TRBD1 might be the D (6 bases). This CDR3 spans 16 amino acids. CDR1 and CDR2 from the germline V gene are SNHLY and FYNNEI. V lost 4 bases and J lost 0, with 13 bases in between. CDR3: CASSGGGLRSGNTIYF. CDR3 DNA: TGTGCCAGCAGTGGAGGGGGACTACGCTCTGGAAACACCATATATTTT. The full variable domain, its missing parts supplied by reference TRBV2 and TRBJ1-3, is EPEVTQTPSHQVTQMGQEVILRCVPISNHLYFYWYRQILGQKVEFLVSFYNNEISEKSEIFDDQFSVERPDGSNFTLKIRSTKLEDSAMYFCASSGGGLRSGNTIYFGEGSWLTVV.

The V and J genes are TRBV4-1 and TRBJ2-7, with 8 bases matching TRBD1. CDR3 length: 16 residues. V gave up 4 bases and J gave up 3 bases; unmatched junction bases: 11. Germline CDR1 MGHRA, CDR2 YSYEKL. In DNA, the CDR3 is TGCGCCAGCAGCCCAAAGGGGACAGGTACTTTCTACGAGCAGTACTTC. The encoded protein is CASSPKGTGTFYEQYF.

This clone appeared a few times. This sequence joins TRBV4-1 and TRBJ2-1, with unresolved D. V was cut by 0 bases and J by 0 bases, with 9 bases left in between. Germline V lookup: CDR1 MGHRA, CDR2 YSYEKL. The CDR3 is 16 amino acids. The CDR3 DNA sequence: TGCGCCAGCAGCCAAGATGCCGTGAGCTCCTACAATGAGCAGTTCTTC. Its protein is CASSQDAVSSYNEQFF.

This rearrangement joins TRBV6-2 or TRBV6-3 to TRBJ1-5; 8 bases are shared with TRBD1. Germline V lookup: CDR1 MNHEY, CDR2 SVGEGT. V was clipped by 6 bases and J by 4 bases; unmatched bases: 14. This CDR3 is 17 amino acids long. The CDR3 protein is CASSRQGNSHGNQPQHF. CDR3 nucleotides: TGTGCCAGCAGCCGACAGGGGAATAGCCACGGAAATCAGCCCCAGCATTTT.